This record looks at one T cell receptor (beta chain) sequence and its context. The antigen remains undetermined. The input for sorted-subset replicate PCRs was about 0.2 ug DNA, around 27,000 T cell genomes. Here immunoSEQ multiplex PCR was the method, and the copy in TCRdb shows in-frame clones only, minus some. This sample yields over 2 million clones, of which about nine tenths are seen a single time; 0.3% to 0.45% belongs to the top ten. This record belongs to a study of shared clonotypes between healthy human individuals. Study overall: The study enrolled a couple of women and three men aged 18 to 49.

The CDR3 is 17 residues long. The germline V gene has CDR1 MGHDK and CDR2 SYGVNS. The V segment lost 6 bases and the J segment 4 bases; nucleotides outside the gene matches: 15. Study-wide findings and caveats: Sampling covered blood only; tissue repertoires likely differ. Despite large depth, rarefaction showed incomplete sorted-subset sequencing.

The chain has TRBV25-1 and TRBJ2-3; 8 positions match TRBD1. The sequenced sample was naive CD4+ T cells from PBMCs. The subset: CD45RA+ positively selected. The sequence came from a man between 18 and 29 years old in good health. Some clones in this sample may be carry-over from other donors' samples. CDR3 in DNA: TGTGCCAGCAGAACGTCCGGGGCAGGGGGCTTCGCAGATACGCAGTATTTT. Protein sequence: CASRTSGAGGFADTQYF.